A single sample gave rise to the 14 T cell receptor beta chains below, sequenced in a study of naive and memory T cell subsets. General observations from the study: Possibly reflecting memory cells re-expressing CD45RA, a few larger clonotypes occurred in naive repertoires, especially CD8.

Their antigen targets remain unknown. Two oligonucleotides, mixed equimolar, formed the beta constant-region primer covering TRBC1 and TRBC2. The ligated cDNA underwent four PCR rounds using SP2 and nested alpha and beta constant-region primers. TCRdb re-called the UMI-ligation and nested PCR reads with MiXCR, one entry per CDR3 protein. The table shows about 160,000 distinct CDR3 sequences, with about 20% occurring only once. The sequencing input was naive CD4+ T cells from blood. These receptors all stem from a human donor in good health.

The V gene is TRBV20-1, the J gene TRBJ2-1; 7 nucleotides line up with TRBD1. In germline, CDR1 is DFQATT, CDR2 SNEGSKA (reference sequence). After removal of 4 bases from V and 1 base from J, the junction contained 13 bases not matched to a gene. The CDR3 extends over 17 amino acids. The CDR3 region has the DNA TGCAGTGCTAAACAAAGAGGGGACAGAGGATCCTACAATGAGCAGTTCTTC. It translates to CSAKQRGDRGSYNEQFF.

This clonotype turned up a few times. The V gene is TRBV20-1, the J gene TRBJ2-7; 14 bases map to TRBD2. This CDR3 region has 19 residues. Trimming cost V 2 bases and J 7 bases; bases outside gene matches: 19. The V gene's germline CDR1 is DFQATT and CDR2 SNEGSKA (reference sequence). In nucleotides, the CDR3 is TGCAGTGCTAGACCTCAAGAGACTAGCGGGAGGGCAAAGTCCTGGGAGCAGTACTTC. This codes for CSARPQETSGRAKSWEQYF.

The V gene is TRBV20-1, the J gene TRBJ2-3; D unclear. Trimming stripped 0 bases from V and 3 bases from J, with 7 bases between. The CDR3 runs 13 residues. Germline V gives CDR1 DFQATT, CDR2 SNEGSKA (reference sequence). CDR3 protein: CSARDSLTDTQYF. The DNA of the CDR3 is TGCAGTGCTAGAGATTCGCTAACAGATACGCAGTATTTT.

This chain connects TRBV2 to TRBJ2-7; maybe TRBD2 (6 bases). V lost 8 bases and J lost 4, with 12 bases in between. In germline, CDR1 is SNHLY, CDR2 FYNNEI. The CDR3 contains 12 residues. The CDR3 loop reads CASRDFLYEQYF. As DNA, the CDR3 is TGTGCCAGCCGGGACTTCTTATACGAGCAGTACTTC.

The rearrangement uses TRBV5-1 and TRBJ2-6; D is uncertain. The germline V gene has CDR1 SGHRS and CDR2 YFSETQ. V was shortened by 4 bases and J by 0 bases, with 8 bases between the two germline ends. The CDR3 loop spans 15 amino acids. DNA of the CDR3: TGCGCCAGCAGCGCCGTGATCTCTGGGGCCAACGTCCTGACTTTC. Protein sequence: CASSAVISGANVLTF.

In its sample, this clonotype was seen many times. The chain combines TRBV20-1 with TRBJ2-7, with D unresolved. This CDR3 region has 13 residues. V was trimmed by 0 bases and J by 7 bases, leaving 13 bases between them. Germline loops: CDR1 DFQATT, CDR2 SNEGSKA (reference sequence). CDR3 sequence: CSARDTSMFEQYF. The CDR3 DNA reads as TGCAGTGCTAGAGATACCAGCATGTTTGAGCAGTACTTC.

This clonotype has just a few counts. The chain employs TRBV20-1 and TRBJ1-1, with TRBD1 matching 7 bases. The V segment lost 3 bases and the J segment 7 bases; nucleotides outside the gene matches: 5. CDR1 is DFQATT, CDR2 SNEGSKA, per germline (reference sequence). This CDR3 is built from 12 residues. The CDR3 bases are TGCAGTGCTAGGTGGGGACAGTATGAAGCTTTCTTT. Its protein is CSARWGQYEAFF.

The chain links TRBV6-2 or TRBV6-3 to TRBJ2-1; D call uncertain. Trimming removed 6 bases from V and 9 bases from J, with 18 bases in between. Germline loops: CDR1 MNHEY, CDR2 SVGEGT. This CDR3 comprises 14 residues. CDR3 sequence: CASRPTLDSGEQFF. DNA of the CDR3: TGTGCCAGCAGGCCCACACTGGATTCGGGTGAGCAGTTCTTC.

V and J are TRBV19 and TRBJ1-3; D gene uncertain. V lost 8 bases to trimming and J lost 0 bases, with 11 bases between them. The CDR3 has 14 amino acids. Germline lookup yields CDR1 LNHDA and CDR2 SQIVND (reference sequence). CDR3 coding DNA: TGTGCCAGTCAGACACCGAGCTCTGGAAACACCATATATTTT. Its translation: CASQTPSSGNTIYF.

The chain has TRBV19 and TRBJ1-1, with D unclear. Trimming pared 6 bases from V and 2 bases from J, leaving 10 bases between. Germline V gene lookup returns CDR1 LNHDA and CDR2 SQIVND (reference sequence). The CDR3 loop spans 13 amino acids. The CDR3 is CASRTEGNTEAFF. The CDR3 DNA follows: TGTGCCAGTAGAACCGAGGGAAACACTGAAGCTTTCTTT. The entire variable domain, with the rest obtained from reference TRBV19 and TRBJ1-1, is as follows: DGGITQSPKYLFRKEGQNVTLSCEQNLNHDAMYWYRQDPGQGLRLIYYSQIVNDFQKGDIAEGYSVSREKKESFPLTVTSAQKNPTAFYLCASRTEGNTEAFFGQGTRLTVV.

The J gene is TRBJ2-1, the V gene TRBV6-2 or TRBV6-3; TRBD2 matches at 14 bases. This CDR3 region has 15 residues. CDR1 MNHEY and CDR2 SVGEGT come from the germline V gene. V dropped 5 bases and J dropped 7; count of bases not matched to a gene: 4. CDR3 region: CASSGGLAGENEQFF. The CDR3 DNA is TGTGCCAGCAGTGGGGGACTAGCGGGAGAAAATGAGCAGTTCTTC.

The chain carries TRBV30 and TRBJ2-7, with D perhaps matching TRBD2 (5 bases). CDR3 size: 15 residues. The germline CDR1 and CDR2 sequences are GTSNPN and SVGIG (reference sequence). Trimming stripped 2 bases from V and 1 base from J, with 15 bases between. The CDR3 region is CAWSMPGSVSYEQYF. As DNA, the CDR3 is TGTGCCTGGAGTATGCCGGGGAGTGTGTCCTACGAGCAGTACTTC. The variable domain in full, with the rest retrieved from reference TRBV30 and TRBJ2-7, is SQTIHQWPATLVQPVGSPLSLECTVEGTSNPNLYWYRQAAGRGLQLLFYSVGIGQISSEVPQNLSASRPQDRQFILSSKKLLLSDSGFYLCAWSMPGSVSYEQYFGPGTRLTVT.

This clonotype has a handful of counts. The gene calls are TRBV7-2 and TRBJ2-1; D perhaps matches TRBD2 (6 bases). Germline V CDR1 and CDR2: SGHTA, FQGNSA. Deletions cut 5 bases from V and 12 bases from J, with 14 bases between. The CDR3 runs to 12 residues. The CDR3 here is CASSPGRRGQFF. The CDR3 nucleotides are TGTGCCAGCAGCCCTGGGAGGAGGGGGCAGTTCTTC.

This clonotype was recorded at least ten times. The chain has TRBV11-3 and TRBJ1-5; D gene unclear. The CDR3 consists of 16 residues. V lost 6 bases to trimming and J lost 5 bases, with 20 bases between them. CDR1 is SGHNT, CDR2 YENEEA, per germline. The CDR3 loop is CASRLIKVQAYQPQHF. The CDR3 nucleotides are TGTGCCAGCAGGTTAATCAAGGTCCAGGCCTATCAGCCCCAGCATTTT.